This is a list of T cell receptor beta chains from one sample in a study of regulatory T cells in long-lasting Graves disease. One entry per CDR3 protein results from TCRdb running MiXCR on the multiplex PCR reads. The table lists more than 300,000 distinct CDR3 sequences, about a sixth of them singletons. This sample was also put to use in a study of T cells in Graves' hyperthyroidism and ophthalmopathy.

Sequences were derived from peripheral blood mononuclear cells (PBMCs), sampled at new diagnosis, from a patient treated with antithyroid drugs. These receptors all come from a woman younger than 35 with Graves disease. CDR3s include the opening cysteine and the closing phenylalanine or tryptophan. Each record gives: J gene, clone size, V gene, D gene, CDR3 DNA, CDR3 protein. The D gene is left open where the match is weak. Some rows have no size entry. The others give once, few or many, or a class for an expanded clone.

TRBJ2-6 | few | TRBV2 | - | TGTGCCAGTGCAACAGGCATCTCTGGGGCCAACGTCCTGACTTTC | CASATGISGANVLTF
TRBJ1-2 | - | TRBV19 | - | TGTGCCAGTACGGGCCAGCCCCCTTATGGCTACACCTTC | CASTGQPPYGYTF
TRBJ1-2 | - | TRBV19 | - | TGTGCCAGTAGTATAAGCTGGGACTATGGCTACACCTTC | CASSISWDYGYTF
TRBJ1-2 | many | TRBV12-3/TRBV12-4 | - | TGTGCCAGCAGACCCGGACAAGCCTATGGCTACACCTTC | CASRPGQAYGYTF
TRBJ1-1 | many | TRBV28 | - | TGTGCCAGCAGAGGTATCATGGGGCCGTCTGAAGCTTTCTTT | CASRGIMGPSEAFF
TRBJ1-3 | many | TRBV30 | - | TGTGCCTGGAGTGTACTGGGGGGAAACACCATATATTTT | CAWSVLGGNTIYF
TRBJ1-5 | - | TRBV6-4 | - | TGTGCCAGCAGTCCGAATTTCAGGGATCAGCCCCAGCATTTT | CASSPNFRDQPQHF
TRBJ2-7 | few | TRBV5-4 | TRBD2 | TGTGCCAGCAGCTACGGACTAGCGGGGAACTACGAGCAGTACTTC | CASSYGLAGNYEQYF
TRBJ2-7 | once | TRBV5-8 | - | TGTGCCAGCAGCTTGTGGCAGGGAAGCGAGCAGTACTTC | CASSLWQGSEQYF
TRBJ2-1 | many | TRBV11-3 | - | TGTGCCAGCAGTTTACAGGGTTACAATGAGCAGTTCTTC | CASSLQGYNEQFF
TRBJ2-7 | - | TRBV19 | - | TGTGCCAGTAGTATAGCAGCGGGTTACGAGCAGTACTTC | CASSIAAGYEQYF
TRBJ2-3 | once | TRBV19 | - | TGTGCCAGTAGTATGCGGTCAGGGACAGATACGCAGTATTTT | CASSMRSGTDTQYF
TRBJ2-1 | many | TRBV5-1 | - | TGCGCCAGCAGCCCAGGGACTGCTGAGCAGTTCTTC | CASSPGTAEQFF
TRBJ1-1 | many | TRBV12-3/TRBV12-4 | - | TGTGCCAGCAGTAATAGACTGGAAGCTTTCTTT | CASSNRLEAFF
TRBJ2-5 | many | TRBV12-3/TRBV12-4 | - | TGTGCCAGCAGTTTAGGCCAATCCAGCCAAGAGACCCAGTACTTC | CASSLGQSSQETQYF
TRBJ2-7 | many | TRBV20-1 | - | TGCAGTGCTAGAACAGGGCTATCCTACGAGCAGTACTTC | CSARTGLSYEQYF
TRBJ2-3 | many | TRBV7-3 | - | TGTGCCAGCAGCGTCGGACATACGCACACAGATACGCAGTATTTT | CASSVGHTHTDTQYF
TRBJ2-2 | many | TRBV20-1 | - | TGCAGTGCTAGGCGTAGCGGAACGAACACCGGGGAGCTGTTTTTT | CSARRSGTNTGELFF
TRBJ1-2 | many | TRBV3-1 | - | TGTGCCAGCAGTCAAGATAGCACAGGCGGTGGCTACACCTTC | CASSQDSTGGGYTF
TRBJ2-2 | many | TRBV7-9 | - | TGTGCCAGCAGCTTAGCCGGGGGCTCGAACACCGGGGAGCTGTTTTTT | CASSLAGGSNTGELFF
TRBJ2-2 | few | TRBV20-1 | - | TGCAGTGCTAGAGTAGTCAAGCCGTCCGGGGAGCTGTTTTTT | CSARVVKPSGELFF
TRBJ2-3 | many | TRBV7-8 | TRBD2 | TGTGCCAGCAGCTTGGGGGAAGGAGCGGGAGAGCAGTATTTT | CASSLGEGAGEQYF
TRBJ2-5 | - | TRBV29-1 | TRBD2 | TGCAGTACCAGCGGGGTACAAGAGACCCAGTACTTC | CSTSGVQETQYF
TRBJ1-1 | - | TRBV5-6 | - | TGTGCCAGCAGCCACGGACGGATCAGCACTGAAGCTTTCTTT | CASSHGRISTEAFF
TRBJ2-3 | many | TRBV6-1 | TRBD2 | TGTGCCAGCAGTCGACTAGCGGGGAGAGACACAGATACGCAGTATTTT | CASSRLAGRDTDTQYF
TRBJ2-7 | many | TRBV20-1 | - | TGCAGTGCTAGGTTAGCGTCCTCCTACGAGCAGTACTTC | CSARLASSYEQYF
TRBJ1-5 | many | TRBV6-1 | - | TGTGCCAGCAGTGAAGCGCCAAGTGGGAATCAGCCCCAGCATTTT | CASSEAPSGNQPQHF
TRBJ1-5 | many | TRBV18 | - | TGTGCCAGCTCTCCTGTCCCTAGCAATCAGCCCCAGCATTTT | CASSPVPSNQPQHF
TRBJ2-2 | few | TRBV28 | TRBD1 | TGTGCCAGCAGGACCCTAACAGGGGGCACCGGGGAGCTGTTTTTT | CASRTLTGGTGELFF
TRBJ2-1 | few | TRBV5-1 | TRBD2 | TGCGCCAGCAGCAGCCCCGGGACTAGCGATATGAATGAGCAGTTCTTC | CASSSPGTSDMNEQFF
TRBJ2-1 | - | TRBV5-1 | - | TGCGCCAGCAGCTTGCGGGCGGGATCCTACAATGAGCAGTTCTTC | CASSLRAGSYNEQFF
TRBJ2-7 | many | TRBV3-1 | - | TGTGCCAGCAGCTTTGATCCCGGGAAGTCCTACGAGCAGTACTTC | CASSFDPGKSYEQYF
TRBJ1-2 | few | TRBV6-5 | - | TGTGCCAGCAGTTTGGACGGTTTAGTCCTTAACTATGGCTACACCTTC | CASSLDGLVLNYGYTF
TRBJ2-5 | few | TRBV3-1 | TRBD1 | TGTGCCAGCAGCCAAGACGGGACAGGGGTTGAGACCCAGTACTTC | CASSQDGTGVETQYF
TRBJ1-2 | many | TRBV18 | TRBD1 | TGTGCCAGCTCACCACAGGACAGGGTCGACTATGGCTACACCTTC | CASSPQDRVDYGYTF
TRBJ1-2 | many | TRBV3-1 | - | TGTGCCAGCAGCCACTGGACACCTGGGACTAACTATGGCTACACCTTC | CASSHWTPGTNYGYTF
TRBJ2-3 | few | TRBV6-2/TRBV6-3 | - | TGTGCCAGCAGTGAGAGTCCCCGCCATACGCAGTATTTT | CASSESPRHTQYF
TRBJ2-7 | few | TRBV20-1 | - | TGCAGTGCTATAGGGGGGGACTCCTACGAGCAGTACTTC | CSAIGGDSYEQYF
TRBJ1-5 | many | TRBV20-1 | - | TGCAGTGCTAGTAACGGTCGGCAGCCCCAGCATTTT | CSASNGRQPQHF
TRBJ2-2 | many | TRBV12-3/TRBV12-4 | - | TGTGCCAGCAGTTTAGGTAGGCGGAGGAGGAGCACCGGGGAGCTGTTTTTT | CASSLGRRRRSTGELFF
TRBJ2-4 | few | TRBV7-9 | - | TGTGCCAGCAGCTTAGACGGCGAAAACATTCAGTACTTC | CASSLDGENIQYF
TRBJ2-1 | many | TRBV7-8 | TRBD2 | TGTGCCAGCAGCTTAGTGACGGGGGGTACTATGGATGAGCAGTTCTTC | CASSLVTGGTMDEQFF
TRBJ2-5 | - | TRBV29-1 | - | TGCAGCGTTCTCGCTTGGTCACAAGGGACCCAGTACTTC | CSVLAWSQGTQYF
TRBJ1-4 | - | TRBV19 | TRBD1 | TGTGCCAGGGCCCCACGAGGGGGCCTATCAACTAATGAAAAACTGTTTTTT | CARAPRGGLSTNEKLFF
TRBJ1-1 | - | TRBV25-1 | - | TGTGCCAGCAGTGGCCACAGTAGCACTGAAGCTTTCTTT | CASSGHSSTEAFF
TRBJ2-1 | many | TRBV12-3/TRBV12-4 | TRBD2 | TGTGCCAGCAGTCCGCTGACTAGCGGGGGGGCCGATGAGCAGTTCTTC | CASSPLTSGGADEQFF
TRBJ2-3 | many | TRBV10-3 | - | TGTGCCATCAGTGAAGCTATTGGCGGAGATACGCAGTATTTT | CAISEAIGGDTQYF
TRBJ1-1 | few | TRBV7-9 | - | TGTGCCAGCAGCCTACAGAGCACTGAAGCTTTCTTT | CASSLQSTEAFF